The 17 T cell receptor beta chains below come from one sample, sequenced in a study of T cells in localized non-small cell lung cancer. The data were produced by immunoSEQ multiplex PCR, yet TCRdb's version contains in-frame clones alone and is incomplete. The repertoire holds around 29,000 clones, with 91% as singletons. Source: peripheral blood, taken before any cancer treatment. The receptor set was obtained from a female donor at least 60 years old with stage I lung adenocarcinoma.

The chain carries TRBV4-2 and TRBJ2-7, with no clear D. CDR3 length equals 12 residues. Germline V gene lookup returns CDR1 LGHNA and CDR2 YNFKEQ. V lost 4 bases and J lost 1, with 5 bases in between. The CDR3 sequence is CASSLPSYEQYF. Written as DNA, the CDR3 is TGTGCCAGCAGCCTTCCGTCCTACGAGCAGTACTTC.

The V and J genes are TRBV5-4 and TRBJ1-2; 7 nucleotides align to TRBD1. The junction had 10 bases not matched to a gene; V was cut back by 5 bases and J by 3 bases. Germline V gene sequence: CDR1 SGHNT, CDR2 YYREEE (reference sequence). The CDR3 runs 15 residues. The CDR3, as DNA: TGTGCCAGCAGGCCCCGACAGGGTAGTGACTATGGCTACACCTTC. This sequence encodes CASRPRQGSDYGYTF. Variable domain in full (rest from reference TRBV5-4 and TRBJ1-2): ETGVTQSPTHLIKTRGQQVTLRCSSQSGHNTVSWYQQALGQGPQFIFQYYREEENGRGNFPPRFSGLQFPNYSSELNVNALELDDSALYLCASRPRQGSDYGYTFGSGTRLTVV.

This clone was counted once. This chain connects TRBV7-2 to TRBJ2-3, with TRBD2 as a possible D gene (7 bases). CDR1 is SGHTA, CDR2 FQGNSA, per germline. With 3 bases removed from V and 5 bases from J, the gap between germline ends came to 12 bases. The CDR3 length is 14 residues. The CDR3 region has the DNA TGTGCCAGCAGCTTGAGGGAGGGGGTAGATACGCAGTATTTT. Amino acid sequence: CASSLREGVDTQYF.

This clone has only a few counts. The chain couples TRBV2 to TRBJ1-2; weak D call: TRBD1 (6 bases). CDR3 length: 13 amino acids. The V end lost 7 bases, the J end lost 3 bases, and 12 bases lay between the germline ends. CDR1 SNHLY and CDR2 FYNNEI come from the germline V gene. The CDR3, as DNA: TGTGCCAGCACATACAGGGAGGACTATGGCTACACCTTC. Protein product: CASTYREDYGYTF.

This clone occurred once. The V call is TRBV27, the J call TRBJ2-7, with D hard to call. Trimming stripped 0 bases from V and 7 bases from J, with 13 bases between. Germline V gene sequence: CDR1 MNHEY, CDR2 SMNVEV (reference sequence). The length of the CDR3 is 14 residues. In DNA form, the CDR3 reads TGTGCCAGCAGTTTATCGGTAACCGCCCGAGAGCAGTACTTC. Amino acids: CASSLSVTAREQYF.

In DNA, the CDR3 is TGCGCCAGCAGCTTGTCGGGGGGCACTGAAGCTTTCTTT. Its protein product is CASSLSGGTEAFF. The genes are TRBV5-1 and TRBJ1-1, with D possibly being TRBD1 (5 bases). This CDR3 has 13 residues. Looked up from germline, CDR1 is SGHRS and CDR2 is YFSETQ. V lost 1 base, J lost 4 bases, and 8 bases lay in between.

Written as DNA, the CDR3 is TGTGCCAGCTCACCGACGCAGGGGAATGAGCAGTTCTTC. This gives the protein CASSPTQGNEQFF. The rearrangement joins TRBV18 to TRBJ2-1; the D gene is possibly TRBD1 (6 bases). The CDR3 covers 13 residues. Trimming shortened V by 3 bases and J by 7 bases, and 10 bases separated the two germline ends. From germline, CDR1 is KGHSH and CDR2 LQKENI.

The gene calls are TRBV7-9 and TRBJ1-4, with 7 bases aligning to TRBD1. Germline lookup yields CDR1 SEHNR and CDR2 FQNEAQ (reference sequence). V lost 5 bases, J lost 8 bases, and 11 bases stayed unmatched. CDR3 length: 15 amino acids. The DNA for the CDR3 is TGTGCCAGCAGCGCAACAGGGGTAGGTCGAGAAAAACTGTTTTTT. Translated: CASSATGVGREKLFF.

V is TRBV4-2 and J is TRBJ1-3; tentatively, D is TRBD1 (5 bases). V was trimmed by 0 bases and J by 0 bases, leaving 15 bases between them. This CDR3 spans 18 amino acids. Germline V gene lookup returns CDR1 LGHNA and CDR2 YNFKEQ. In nucleotides, the CDR3 is TGTGCCAGCAGCCAAGAGCGAGGGGTAGGGAGCTCTGGAAACACCATATATTTT. As protein: CASSQERGVGSSGNTIYF.

This clone has a single count. The chain joins TRBV11-1 to TRBJ2-5; 9 bases match TRBD2. Losses at the gene ends were 5 bases for V and 1 base for J; bases not matched to a gene: 11. CDR3 length: 17 residues. Germline V gives CDR1 SGHAT, CDR2 FQDESV (reference sequence). As DNA, the CDR3 is TGTGCCAGCAGCCTTGGACTAGCGTCCCACGCCCAAGAGACCCAGTACTTC. As protein: CASSLGLASHAQETQYF.

The rearrangement links TRBV11-2 to TRBJ1-2; D call uncertain. CDR3 length: 15 amino acids. The V and J ends lost 0 bases and 4 bases respectively, with 12 bases between them. Germline V gene lookup returns CDR1 SGHAT and CDR2 FQNNGV. CDR3 loop: CASSLDLNSLYGYTF. The CDR3 DNA reads TGTGCCAGCAGCTTAGATCTAAACAGTCTCTATGGCTACACCTTC.

The rearrangement joins TRBV5-6 to TRBJ1-2, with 9 bases matching TRBD1. This CDR3 comprises 13 residues. Germline loops: CDR1 SGHDT, CDR2 YYEEEE. V gave up 6 bases and J gave up 5 bases; unmatched junction bases: 5. CDR3 amino acids: CASTPGTGYGYTF. The CDR3 coding sequence is TGTGCCAGCACCCCCGGGACAGGGTATGGCTACACCTTC.

The CDR3 sequence is CASSLRAGLGEAEQYF. Written as DNA, the CDR3 is TGTGCCAGCTCTCTAAGGGCAGGCCTGGGGGAGGCGGAGCAGTACTTC. The chain couples TRBV7-6 to TRBJ2-7; TRBD2 is a possible D gene (6 bases). V was trimmed by 8 bases and J by 7 bases, leaving 27 bases between them. Germline assignment: CDR1 SGHVS and CDR2 FNYEAQ. This CDR3 is built from 16 residues. The full variable domain, in which reference TRBV7-6 and TRBJ2-7 provide the parts outside the CDR3, is GAGVSQSPRYKVTKRGQDVALRCDPISGHVSLYWYRQALGQGPEFLTYFNYEAQQDKSGLPNDRFSAERPEGSISTLTIQRTEQRDSAMYRCASSLRAGLGEAEQYFGPGTRLTVT.

The rearrangement links TRBV6-5 to TRBJ2-1; TRBD2 aligns across 7 bases. The CDR3 totals 15 residues. Germline lookup yields CDR1 MNHEY and CDR2 SVGAGI. J lost 5 bases, V lost 2 bases, and 6 bases had no gene match. CDR3 sequence reads: CASSYGGSGHNEQFF. The CDR3 nucleotides read TGTGCCAGCAGTTACGGCGGGAGTGGCCACAATGAGCAGTTCTTC.

J is TRBJ2-5 and V is TRBV5-1; TRBD2 aligns across 11 bases. The CDR3 runs 17 residues. From germline, CDR1 is SGHRS and CDR2 YFSETQ. With V trimmed by 0 bases and J by 2 bases, 6 bases remained unmatched. The CDR3 sequence: CASSLAGLAGGQETQYF. DNA of the CDR3: TGCGCCAGCAGCTTGGCGGGGCTAGCGGGGGGACAAGAGACCCAGTACTTC.

V and J are TRBV7-9 and TRBJ1-2; D gene unclear. V was clipped by 5 bases and J by 4 bases, with 17 bases between them. The CDR3 length is 15 residues. CDR1 is SEHNR, CDR2 FQNEAQ, per germline (reference sequence). In DNA form, the CDR3 reads TGTGCCAGCAGCCCCTACGGAGGCACGACCTATGGCTACACCTTC. Its protein product is CASSPYGGTTYGYTF. Using reference TRBV7-9 and TRBJ1-2 for the parts outside the CDR3, the full variable domain is DTGVSQNPRHKITKRGQNVTFRCDPISEHNRLYWYRQTLGQGPEFLTYFQNEAQLEKSRLLSDRFSAERPKGSFSTLEIQRTEQGDSAMYLCASSPYGGTTYGYTFGSGTRLTVV.

CDR3 nucleotide sequence: TGCGCCAGCAGCCAAGGGGACACAGAAGATACGCAGTATTTT. The encoded protein is CASSQGDTEDTQYF. The V call is TRBV4-1, the J call TRBJ2-3; perhaps TRBD1 as D (6 bases). Per the germline V gene, CDR1 is MGHRA and CDR2 is YSYEKL. V dropped 1 base and J dropped 5 bases, with 10 bases sitting between them. The CDR3 is made up of 14 amino acids.